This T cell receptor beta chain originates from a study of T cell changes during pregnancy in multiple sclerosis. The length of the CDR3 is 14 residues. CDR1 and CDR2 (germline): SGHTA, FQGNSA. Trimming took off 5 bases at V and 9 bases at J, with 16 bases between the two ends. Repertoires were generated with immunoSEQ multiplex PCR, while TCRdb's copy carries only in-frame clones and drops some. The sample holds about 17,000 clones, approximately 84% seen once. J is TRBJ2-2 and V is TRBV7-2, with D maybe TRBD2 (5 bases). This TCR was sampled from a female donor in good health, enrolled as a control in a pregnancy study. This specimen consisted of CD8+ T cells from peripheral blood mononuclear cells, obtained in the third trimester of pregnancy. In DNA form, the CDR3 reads TGTGCCAGCAGCGTCGGAGGAACCAACAGGGAGCTGTTTTTT. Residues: CASSVGGTNRELFF.